The source of this T cell receptor beta chain is a study of shared clonotypes between healthy human individuals. General study findings and limits: In the sorted subsets, rarefaction showed sequencing was incomplete despite large depth.

The CDR3 has 15 amino acids. Germline CDR1 LNHDA, CDR2 SQIVND (reference sequence). V trimming: 7 bases; J trimming: 1 base; junction bases outside the gene matches: 3. Of note for this clone: The antigen remains undetermined.

Using immunoSEQ multiplex PCR, the repertoire was profiled, and TCRdb retains in-frame clones only, with some absent. The sample consists of approximately 2.1 million clones, 85% to 95% of them appearing once. The donor population consisted of healthy HIV-negative adults with no recent acute infections or vaccinations. The chain combines TRBV19 with TRBJ2-2; 10 bases align to TRBD2. Sequences were obtained from naive CD4+ T cells from PBMCs. Subset specified: CD45RA+ positively selected. The sequence came from a man aged 18 to 30 in good health. Some clones in this sample may be carry-over from other donors' samples. The CDR3 coding sequence is TGTGCCAGTAAGCTAGCGGGAGAGAACACCGGGGAGCTGTTTTTT. This translates into CASKLAGENTGELFF.